This TCR beta chain appears in the sequencing data of a study of long-term antiretroviral therapy in people with HIV. About the study: When the earliest samples were collected, ART was typically delayed until CD4 counts fell. Whole-study results and caveats: Nothing was known about ART adherence, viral resistance or changes in therapy.

This clone was recorded once. Its antigen is not identified. Distinct nucleotide sequences in the sample also encode this CDR3. Samples were assayed with immunoSEQ v3.0 at survey level. The table came from immunoSEQ multiplex PCR; TCRdb's copy has only in-frame clones and leaves some out. Altogether about 36,000 clones are present, about four fifths being singletons, with the ten largest covering roughly 6.1%. Treatment for every participant with HIV took place in the United States. Every sample had about 0.85-11 million cryopreserved PBMC in it before DNA extraction. The receptor's source is a man in his late teens or twenties with HIV. Sequenced here: unsorted PBMCs, sampled 0.6 years after starting antiretroviral therapy.

The CDR3 DNA reads TGCGCCAGCAGTGAGTCGGCGGGATCCTACGAGCAGTACTTC. Its translation is CASSESAGSYEQYF. The chain couples TRBV10-1 to TRBJ2-7; tentatively, D is TRBD2 (6 bases). V shed 0 bases and J shed 1 base, with 7 bases lying between them. The CDR3 has 14 residues. Per the germline V gene, CDR1 is WNHNN and CDR2 is SYGVQD (reference sequence).